Following are 8 T cell receptor beta chains from one sample sequenced in a study of graft-versus-host responses after intestinal transplantation. These receptors are not linked to any known antigen. TCRdb's copy holds only in-frame clones and misses some; the assay was immunoSEQ multiplex PCR. The repertoire has roughly 90,000 clones, 88% of them found once; the top ten carry roughly 0.28%. The sample consisted of unstimulated CD4+ T cells sorted from spleen or lymph node cells, taken before transplant. The receptor source for this set is a human donor who was the organ donor for an intestinal transplant.

V and J are TRBV7-2 and TRBJ2-7; 10 bases are a match to TRBD2. The CDR3 totals 17 residues. V trimming: 5 bases; J trimming: 2 bases; junction bases outside the gene matches: 12. Germline V gives CDR1 SGHTA, CDR2 FQGNSA. CDR3 DNA sequence: TGTGCCAGCAGCCCTCAGAGGACTAGCGGACTCGCCTACGAGCAGTACTTC. Protein: CASSPQRTSGLAYEQYF. The complete variable domain, with remaining parts taken from reference TRBV7-2 and TRBJ2-7, reads GAGVSQSPSNKVTEKGKDVELRCDPISGHTALYWYRQSLGQGLEFLIYFQGNSAPDKSGLPSDRFSAERTGGSVSTLTIQRTQQEDSAVYLCASSPQRTSGLAYEQYFGPGTRLTVT.

This clone was counted between two and nine times. The chain uses TRBV11-2 and TRBJ2-1; D is unresolved. The CDR3 totals 15 residues. CDR1 and CDR2 from the germline V gene are SGHAT and FQNNGV. V was cut by 0 bases and J by 5 bases, with 11 bases left in between. CDR3 nucleotides: TGTGCCAGCAGCTTAGATCTAATGGGCAACAATGAGCAGTTCTTC. It translates to CASSLDLMGNNEQFF.

A single count supports this clone. The gene calls are TRBV27 and TRBJ2-3; 9 bases map to TRBD1. The CDR3 covers 14 residues. Looked up from germline, CDR1 is MNHEY and CDR2 is SMNVEV (reference sequence). V gave up 10 bases and J gave up 4 bases; unmatched junction bases: 9. The CDR3 loop is CATAFDRGADTQYF. The CDR3 DNA sequence: TGTGCCACCGCCTTTGACAGGGGGGCAGATACGCAGTATTTT.

The V call is TRBV7-2, the J call TRBJ2-3; D gene uncertain. Germline V gives CDR1 SGHTA, CDR2 FQGNSA. Trimming left V 1 base short and J 0 bases short, with 8 bases between. The length of the CDR3 is 15 residues. The CDR3 DNA reads as TGTGCCAGCAGCTTAGGAGTGACTAGCACAGATACGCAGTATTTT. It codes for CASSLGVTSTDTQYF.

The V and J genes are TRBV7-9 and TRBJ2-7; 8 nucleotides align to TRBD2. Losses at the gene ends were 4 bases for V and 2 bases for J; bases not matched to a gene: 4. Germline assignment: CDR1 SEHNR and CDR2 FQNEAQ (reference sequence). The CDR3 is 14 amino acids. CDR3 sequence (DNA): TGTGCCAGCAGCTCGACTAGCGTGGCCTACGAGCAGTACTTC. It encodes CASSSTSVAYEQYF.

The rearrangement uses TRBV30 and TRBJ1-1, with a weak D call TRBD1 (6 bases). Trimming shortened V by 4 bases and J by 3 bases, and 12 bases separated the two germline ends. Germline CDR1 is GTSNPN and CDR2 is SVGIG (reference sequence). This CDR3 contains 13 residues. The CDR3 sequence: CAWIVAGDTEAFF. DNA of the CDR3: TGTGCCTGGATAGTGGCAGGGGACACTGAAGCTTTCTTT.

The chain employs TRBV5-6 and TRBJ2-7, with D possibly TRBD1 on 6 matching bases. CDR1 is SGHDT and CDR2 is YYEEEE in the germline V gene. The CDR3 consists of 18 residues. Trimming left V 0 bases short and J 3 bases short, with 22 bases between. Here the CDR3 DNA reads TGTGCCAGCAGCTTGGGAGACAGGTTCAGGGTTCTGGACTACGAGCAGTACTTC. It translates to CASSLGDRFRVLDYEQYF.

The chain employs TRBV7-3 and TRBJ2-1; 9 bases align to TRBD2. V dropped 6 bases and J dropped 7; count of bases not matched to a gene: 13. The V gene's germline CDR1 is SGHTA and CDR2 FQGTGA. The CDR3 runs to 16 residues. The CDR3 DNA reads TGTGCCAGCAGTACCGCCGGCGGGAGGGCGTGGAATGAGCAGTTCTTC. This gives the protein CASSTAGGRAWNEQFF.